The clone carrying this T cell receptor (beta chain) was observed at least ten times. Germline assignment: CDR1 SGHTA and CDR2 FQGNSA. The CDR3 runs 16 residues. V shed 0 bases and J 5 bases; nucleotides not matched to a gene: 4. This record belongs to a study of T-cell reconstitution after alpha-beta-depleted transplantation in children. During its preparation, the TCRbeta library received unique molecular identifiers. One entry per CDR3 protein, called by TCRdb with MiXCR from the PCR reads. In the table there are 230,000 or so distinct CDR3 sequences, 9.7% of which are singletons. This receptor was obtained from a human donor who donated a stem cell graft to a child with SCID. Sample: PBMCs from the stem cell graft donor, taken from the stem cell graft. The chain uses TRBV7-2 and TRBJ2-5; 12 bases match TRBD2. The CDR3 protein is CASSLALAGGLETQYF. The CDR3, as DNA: TGTGCCAGCAGCTTAGCCCTAGCGGGGGGGTTGGAGACCCAGTACTTC. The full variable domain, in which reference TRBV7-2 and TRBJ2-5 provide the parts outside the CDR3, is GAGVSQSPSNKVTEKGKDVELRCDPISGHTALYWYRQSLGQGLEFLIYFQGNSAPDKSGLPSDRFSAERTGGSVSTLTIQRTQQEDSAVYLCASSLALAGGLETQYFGPGTRLLVL.